The 12 T cell receptor beta chains given below trace back to one sample, sequenced in a study of beta chain features in type 1 diabetes. Investigators reverse transcribed all isolated RNA, so they sequenced expressed TCRB transcripts. Sequenced by immunoSEQ multiplex PCR; TCRdb stores in-frame clones only, minus some. The table records approximately 380,000 clones, over 13% of them present only once. The sample was naive CD4+ T cells from blood. The receptors stem from a woman aged 18-29 years in good health.

This clone was picked up a small number of times. The genes are TRBV5-4 and TRBJ2-1; 8 nucleotides match TRBD1. The germline V gene encodes CDR1 SGHNT and CDR2 YYREEE (reference sequence). This CDR3 spans 15 amino acids. Trimming at V came to 0 bases and at J to 6 bases, leaving 5 bases not matched to a gene. The CDR3 here is CASSLDGTGTNEQFF. The CDR3 coding sequence is TGTGCCAGCAGCTTGGACGGGACAGGAACCAATGAGCAGTTCTTC.

The chain employs TRBV7-2 and TRBJ2-5; tentative D call: TRBD1 (5 bases). The CDR3 sequence is 14 residues long. Germline-derived CDR1 and CDR2 are SGHTA and FQGNSA. V was clipped by 1 base and J by 5 bases, with 11 bases between them. The CDR3, as DNA: TGTGCCAGCAGCTTAGAAGTAAACAGGGAGACCCAGTACTTC. Its translation: CASSLEVNRETQYF.

This clone was seen a few times. The CDR3 is CASSSTGSFGYTF. The CDR3 DNA reads TGTGCCAGCAGCTCGACGGGGAGTTTTGGCTACACCTTC. The rearrangement joins TRBV6-5 to TRBJ1-2; D not certain. The CDR3 length is 13 residues. Germline CDR1 MNHEY, CDR2 SVGAGI. The V and J ends lost 6 bases and 7 bases respectively, with 15 bases between them.

The V and J genes are TRBV5-1 and TRBJ2-7; possibly TRBD2 for D (5 bases). V lost 2 bases to trimming and J lost 9 bases, with 18 bases between them. The germline V gene has CDR1 SGHRS and CDR2 YFSETQ. The CDR3 spans 14 residues. In DNA, the CDR3 is TGCGCCAGCAGCTTCGGGGAGTCCTTAGGCGCGCAGTACTTC. Protein: CASSFGESLGAQYF.

The chain carries TRBV7-9 and TRBJ1-5; possibly TRBD1 for D (6 bases). This CDR3 spans 17 amino acids. The V and J ends lost 2 bases and 5 bases respectively, with 19 bases between them. In germline, CDR1 is SEHNR, CDR2 FQNEAQ (reference sequence). CDR3 loop: CASSLNRIGQNYQPQHF. The CDR3 DNA is TGTGCCAGCAGCTTAAATCGGATAGGACAGAATTATCAGCCCCAGCATTTT.

V gene TRBV5-1 combines with J gene TRBJ2-2, with TRBD2 matching 12 bases. Germline V CDR1 and CDR2: SGHRS, YFSETQ. V lost 2 bases to trimming and J lost 5 bases; unmatched junction nucleotides: 1. The CDR3 sequence is 15 residues long. CDR3 nucleotide sequence: TGCGCCAGCAGCTTACTAGCGGGAGGAACCGGGGAGCTGTTTTTT. Protein: CASSLLAGGTGELFF.

There are a few counts of this clone. V and J are TRBV1 and TRBJ2-1; the table's D gene call, TRBD2, was not cross checked with the DNA. TRBV1 is given as a pseudogene. The CDR3 sequence is 15 residues long. CDR3 sequence: CTSSLSGSSYNEQFF. CDR3 DNA sequence: TGCACCAGCAGCTTAAGCGGGAGCTCCTACAATGAGCAGTTCTTC.

The V and J genes are TRBV6-6 and TRBJ1-1, with 9 nucleotides matching TRBD1. Germline V gene data show CDR1 as MNHNY and CDR2 as SVGAGI (reference sequence). V trimming: 4 bases; J trimming: 1 base; junction bases outside the gene matches: 1. CDR3 length: 14 residues. The CDR3 sequence is CASSWGQGNTEAFF. In DNA, the CDR3 is TGTGCCAGCAGTTGGGGACAGGGGAACACTGAAGCTTTCTTT.

V gene TRBV15 combines with J gene TRBJ2-5; TRBD2 matches 7 bases. Germline V lookup: CDR1 LNHNV, CDR2 YYDKDF (reference sequence). V shed 4 bases, J shed 6 bases, and the junction held 14 bases outside the gene matches. The CDR3 covers 16 residues. CDR3 DNA sequence: TGTGCCACCAGCAACTATCGGGGAGCGGGACTTCAGACCCAGTACTTC. Translated: CATSNYRGAGLQTQYF.

V gene TRBV23-1 combines with J gene TRBJ2-1; no clear D gene. TRBV23-1 qualifies as an ORF whose function is uncertain. This CDR3 comprises 15 residues. V was pared by 2 bases and J by 5 bases, with 13 bases between. The CDR3 reads CASSQNSWRHNEQFF. The DNA of the CDR3 is TGCGCCAGCAGTCAAAACTCCTGGCGGCACAATGAGCAGTTCTTC.

There are a few counts of this clone. The chain employs TRBV25-1 and TRBJ2-7; TRBD2 agrees at 12 bases. CDR1 MGHDK and CDR2 SYGVNS come from the germline V gene. This CDR3 contains 15 residues. V gave up 4 bases and J gave up 4 bases; unmatched junction bases: 5. The CDR3 bases are TGTGCCAGCAGTGGGCTAGCGGGAGGGTTGTACGAGCAGTACTTC. Translating it yields CASSGLAGGLYEQYF.

In this sample, this clone turned up a few times. The chain is built from TRBV30 and TRBJ2-5, with D possibly being TRBD2 (5 bases). The CDR3 runs 14 residues. The V gene lost 1 base and the J gene lost 2 bases, with 11 bases spanning the gap. Germline V lookup: CDR1 GTSNPN, CDR2 SVGIG (reference sequence). The CDR3 nucleotides are TGTGCCTGGAGTGGAGGGAAGGAGCAAGAGACCCAGTACTTC. Amino acid sequence: CAWSGGKEQETQYF.